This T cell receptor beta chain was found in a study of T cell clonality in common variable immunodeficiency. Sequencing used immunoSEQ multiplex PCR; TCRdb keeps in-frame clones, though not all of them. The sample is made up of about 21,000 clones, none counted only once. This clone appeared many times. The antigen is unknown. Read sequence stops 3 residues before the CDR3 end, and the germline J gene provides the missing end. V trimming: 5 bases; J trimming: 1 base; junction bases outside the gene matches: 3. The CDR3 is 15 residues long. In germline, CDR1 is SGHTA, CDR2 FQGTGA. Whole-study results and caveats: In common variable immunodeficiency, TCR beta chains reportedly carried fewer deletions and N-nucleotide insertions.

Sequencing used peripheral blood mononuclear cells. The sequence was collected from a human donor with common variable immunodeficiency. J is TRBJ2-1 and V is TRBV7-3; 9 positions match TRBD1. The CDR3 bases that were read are TGTGCCAGCAGCCAACAGGGGGCTTCCTACAATGAG. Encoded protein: CASSQQGASYNE. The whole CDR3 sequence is CASSQQGASYNEQFF.